This T cell receptor beta chain was captured in a study of siplizumab effects on memory and regulatory T cells. Overall study findings and caveats: For mappable alloreactive CD4+ clones, the mean Treg-derived fraction was about 72% with siplizumab and roughly 25% in controls. The authors could not assign a naive or memory phenotype to roughly 75-97% of proliferating CD4+ or CD8+ clones. The suppressive capacity of proliferating Tregs from siplizumab cultures remained unconfirmed.

It was 85,000 to 100,000 TCR templates that were assayed per sample. Method: immunoSEQ multiplex PCR; TCRdb's copy keeps in-frame clones and lacks some. This repertoire shows some 100,000 clones, approximately 92% found once; its top ten account for roughly 2.8%. The CDR3 has 15 residues. CDR1 is SEHNR, CDR2 FQNEAQ, per germline (reference sequence). Trimming pared 5 bases from V and 7 bases from J, leaving 17 bases between. This clone was found once. Antigen: not known. The sequence came from a human donor in good health. Some clones in this sample may be carry-over from other donors' samples. The chain has TRBV7-9 and TRBJ1-4; D unresolved. What was sequenced was CD4+ T cells sorted from blood. CDR3 in amino acids: CASSPQEIRSEKLFF. Here the CDR3 DNA reads TGTGCCAGCAGCCCCCAGGAGATTCGAAGTGAAAAACTGTTTTTT.